This TCR beta chain comes out of a study of shared clonotypes between healthy human individuals. As handled by the study authors: Filtering differed since immunoSEQ provided only junctions, with no quality scores. The assay was immunoSEQ multiplex PCR, and TCRdb's table has in-frame clones only and misses some. The V and J calls and clone size come from that table; D and trimming were worked out from the DNA. The sample includes roughly 2 million clones, around 95% of them seen just once. Germline V gene lookup returns CDR1 LNHDA and CDR2 SQIVND (reference sequence). With V trimmed by 8 bases and J by 3 bases, 11 bases remained unmatched. The CDR3 is made up of 15 amino acids. About this clone: The antigen remains undetermined.

Study observations and caveats: The small donor group covered limited genetic and exposure diversity. Sampling involved blood alone; tissue repertoires likely differ. Memory subsets generally showed smaller estimated richness than naive subsets did.

The chain couples TRBV19 to TRBJ2-7; 9 nucleotides align to TRBD1. The specimen sequenced was naive CD4+ T cells sorted from blood. Stated subset: CD45RA+ positively selected. The sequence was collected from a man aged 18 to 29 in good health. Written as DNA, the CDR3 is TGTGCCAGTGGTACCCGGACAGGGGTGAGCTACGAGCAGTACTTC. It yields the protein CASGTRTGVSYEQYF.